The 10 T cell receptor beta chains given below trace back to one sample, sequenced in a study of T cells in localized non-small cell lung cancer. The protocol was immunoSEQ multiplex PCR, while the TCRdb copy is restricted to in-frame clones and leaves out a portion. Among some 1,600 clones, around 30% were seen once, and the ten largest hold more than 20%. The sequences come from normal lung tissue next to the tumor, collected before any cancer treatment. The receptors were sampled from a man aged 35 to 69 with stage II squamous cell lung carcinoma.

This sequence joins TRBV6-8 and TRBJ2-1; TRBD1 aligns across 7 bases. The CDR3 consists of 15 residues. The germline gives CDR1 MNHGY, CDR2 SAAAGT. V gave up 6 bases and J gave up 0 bases; unmatched junction bases: 5. Here the CDR3 reads CASRKQGSSYNEQFF. The CDR3 nucleotides read TGTGCCAGCAGGAAACAGGGGAGCTCCTACAATGAGCAGTTCTTC.

This clone was recorded only once. The chain employs TRBV28 and TRBJ2-3; 11 bases agree with TRBD2. Germline V gives CDR1 MDHEN, CDR2 SYDVKM. The V gene end was trimmed by 3 bases and the J gene end by 4 bases; junction bases not matched to a gene: 6. The CDR3 is 16 residues long. The CDR3, as DNA: TGTGCCAGCAGTTTCCAACTGACTAGCGGGGCAGATACGCAGTATTTT. It specifies CASSFQLTSGADTQYF. Looking up the rest from reference TRBV28 and TRBJ2-3 gives the full variable domain: DVKVTQSSRYLVKRTGEKVFLECVQDMDHENMFWYRQDPGLGLRLIYFSYDVKMKEKGDIPEGYSVSREKKERFSLILESASTNQTSMYLCASSFQLTSGADTQYFGPGTRLTVL.

This clone has a handful of counts. V and J are TRBV23-1 and TRBJ2-1, with D perhaps TRBD1 (6 bases). TRBV23-1 qualifies as an ORF whose function is uncertain. V lost 6 bases and J lost 5, with 14 bases in between. CDR3 size: 14 residues. The CDR3 here is CASSLGAGNNEQFF. CDR3 nucleotides: TGCGCCAGCAGCTTGGGGGCCGGAAACAATGAGCAGTTCTTC.

This clone was found a few times. CDR3: CASSLVGEGPNEQFF. The CDR3 DNA follows: TGTGCCAGCAGCTTAGTGGGGGAGGGCCCCAATGAGCAGTTCTTC. V gene TRBV11-3 combines with J gene TRBJ2-1, with 7 bases that match TRBD2. CDR1 is SGHNT and CDR2 is YENEEA in the germline V gene. V gave up 1 base and J gave up 6 bases; unmatched junction bases: 6. The CDR3 consists of 15 residues.

The chain has TRBV4-1 and TRBJ1-4; 7 bases map to TRBD1. Trimming took 0 bases from V and 5 from J; bases not matched to a gene: 6. The CDR3 covers 16 residues. Germline values: CDR1 MGHRA, CDR2 YSYEKL. CDR3 nucleotides: TGCGCCAGCAGCCAAGAGGCGGGGACAGCGAATGAAAAACTGTTTTTT. This sequence encodes CASSQEAGTANEKLFF.

The chain couples TRBV18 to TRBJ1-3; 7 bases fit TRBD1. Trimming took 4 bases from V and 2 from J; bases not matched to a gene: 8. Germline CDR1 reads KGHSH; CDR2 reads LQKENI. There are 16 residues in the CDR3. As DNA, the CDR3 is TGTGCCAGCTCACTCTTCAAACAGGGGACTGGAAACACCATATATTTT. It codes for CASSLFKQGTGNTIYF.

This clone was found a few times. The chain has TRBV6-8 and TRBJ1-6; TRBD1 agrees at 7 bases. The junction had 6 bases not matched to a gene; V was cut back by 6 bases and J by 7 bases. This CDR3 has 14 amino acids. Germline lookup yields CDR1 MNHGY and CDR2 SAAAGT. The CDR3 coding sequence is TGTGCCAGCAGAGACAGGGCCAACAATTCACCCCTCCACTTT. Translation gives CASRDRANNSPLHF.

This chain joins TRBV19 and TRBJ2-5; 8 nucleotides align to TRBD1. The length of the CDR3 is 14 residues. V lost 5 bases to trimming and J lost 2 bases; unmatched junction nucleotides: 4. Per germline, CDR1 LNHDA and CDR2 SQIVND (reference sequence). CDR3 coding DNA: TGTGCCAGTAGTCTCGGGACAGGTCAAGAGACCCAGTACTTC. This codes for CASSLGTGQETQYF.

The chain uses TRBV30 and TRBJ1-6; 7 bases map to TRBD1. This CDR3 spans 15 amino acids. CDR1 is GTSNPN and CDR2 is SVGIG in the germline V gene (reference sequence). After removal of 5 bases from V and 3 bases from J, the junction contained 7 bases not matched to a gene. Here the CDR3 DNA reads TGTGCCTGGGCCGGGACAGCCAACTATAATTCACCCCTCCACTTT. It codes for CAWAGTANYNSPLHF.

The rearrangement uses TRBV18 and TRBJ1-6; TRBD1 is a possible D gene (6 bases). The V end lost 2 bases, the J end lost 9 bases, and 14 bases lay between the germline ends. The CDR3 consists of 15 residues. CDR1 and CDR2 from the germline V gene are KGHSH and LQKENI. The CDR3 DNA is TGTGCCAGCTCACCAACACAGGGCAAAAGTTCACCCCTCCACTTT. Residues: CASSPTQGKSSPLHF.